This T cell receptor (beta chain) was profiled in a study of shared clonotypes between healthy human individuals. Study summary: Every donor yielded three CD4 naive, three CD4 memory, two CD8 naive and one CD8 memory plate.

V lost 0 bases, J lost 4 bases, and 13 bases lay in between. Germline V CDR1 and CDR2: ENHRY, SYGVKD. The CDR3 sequence is 16 residues long. CD45RO-negative, CCR7-positively selected cells formed the naive CD8 fraction, excluding terminally differentiated effector memory CD45RA+ cells. The repertoire was sequenced with immunoSEQ multiplex PCR; TCRdb's copy has only in-frame clones and lacks some. In the table there are about 2,200,000 clones, about 93% of which are singletons. This sequence was found in a man in his late teens or twenties in good health. Some clones in this sample may be carry-over from other donors' samples. Sequencing used naive CD8+ T cells from PBMCs. The chain joins TRBV10-3 to TRBJ1-3, with D possibly being TRBD1 (6 bases). CDR3 in amino acids: CAISESRQVLGNTIYF. As DNA, the CDR3 is TGTGCCATCAGTGAGTCCAGACAGGTCTTAGGAAACACCATATATTTT.